A selection of T cell receptor beta chains follows, all from one sample in a study of T cells in Graves' hyperthyroidism and ophthalmopathy. TCRdb called the multiplex PCR reads again in MiXCR, with one record for every CDR3 protein. Found here are about 98,000 distinct CDR3 sequences, approximately 39% of them singletons; the top ten hold roughly 10%. Sequenced sample: peripheral blood or thyroid tissue (not recorded which). The receptors stem from a woman in her 30s with Graves' hyperthyroidism. Each CDR3 is given with its conserved first and last residue. D genes are given only for firm matches. The size field is filled for only some rows; it gives once, few, many or a size class.

J gene | D gene | clone size | V gene | CDR3 protein | CDR3 DNA
TRBJ1-4 | TRBD1 | . | TRBV11-2 | CASSGQGEEKLFF | TGTGCCAGCAGTGGACAGGGAGAGGAAAAACTGTTTTTT
TRBJ1-6 | TRBD1 | once | TRBV7-2 | CAGSRGTGELSPLHF | TGTGCCGGCAGCCGCGGGACAGGGGAACTGTCACCCCTCCACTTT
TRBJ2-7 | . | many | TRBV14 | CASSQVGRARVDF | TGTGCCAGCAGCCAAGTCGGGCGGGCCAGGGTGGACTTC
TRBJ1-1 | TRBD1 | . | TRBV30 | CAWSVGTANTEAFF | TGTGCCTGGAGTGTAGGGACAGCGAACACTGAAGCTTTCTTT
TRBJ2-7 | TRBD2 | many | TRBV5-1 | CASSLIGTSGSPYEQYF | TGCGCCAGCAGCTTGATCGGGACTAGCGGGAGCCCGTACGAGCAGTACTTC
TRBJ2-7 | . | many | TRBV6-6 | CASSHPGRRSSYEQYF | TGTGCCAGCAGCCATCCGGGACGCAGGAGCTCCTACGAGCAGTACTTC
TRBJ2-2 | . | . | TRBV9 | CASSPRENTGGPFF | TGTGCCAGCAGCCCCAGGGAGAACACCGGGGGGCCGTTTTTT
TRBJ2-5 | TRBD1 | . | TRBV29-1 | CSATRGTGVYKETQYF | TGCAGCGCCACGAGGGGGACAGGGGTTTATAAAGAGACCCAGTACTTC
TRBJ1-2 | TRBD1 | few | TRBV20-1 | CSATQDRGRWENGYTF | TGCAGTGCCACCCAGGACAGGGGGCGATGGGAGAATGGCTACACCTTC
TRBJ1-1 | . | few | TRBV6-2/TRBV6-3 | CASSYSTDETGTLNTEAFF | TGTGCCAGCAGTTACTCGACGGACGAGACAGGAACCTTGAACACTGAAGCTTTCTTT
TRBJ1-6 | . | many | TRBV19 | CASSASPPGPSYNSPLHF | TGTGCCAGTAGTGCCTCACCGCCGGGACCGAGCTATAATTCACCCCTCCACTTT
TRBJ2-5 | . | many | TRBV28 | CASRIQSRGETQYF | TGTGCCAGCAGGATTCAGTCCCGGGGGGAGACCCAGTACTTC
TRBJ2-5 | . | . | TRBV7-8 | CASSLGPPKTQYF | TGTGCCAGCAGCTTAGGTCCACCGAAGACCCAGTACTTC
TRBJ2-3 | TRBD1 | . | TRBV11-2 | CASSRTGGTDTQYF | TGTGCCAGCAGCCGGACAGGGGGCACAGATACGCAGTATTTT
TRBJ2-6 | . | many | TRBV30 | CAWVGESGANVLTF | TGTGCCTGGGTCGGCGAGTCTGGGGCCAACGTCCTGACTTTC
TRBJ2-5 | TRBD2 | . | TRBV15 | CATSTGGGETQYF | TGTGCCACCAGCACGGGGGGGGGAGAGACCCAGTACTTC
TRBJ1-2 | . | many | TRBV20-1 | CSAQTAAYGYTF | TGCAGTGCTCAGACAGCAGCCTATGGCTACACCTTC
TRBJ2-2 | . | many | TRBV5-4 | CASSLVGHYRSGELFF | TGTGCCAGCAGCTTGGTTGGTCACTACAGGTCCGGGGAGCTGTTTTTT
TRBJ1-4 | . | . | TRBV7-2 | CASSSTSGSSNEKLFF | TGTGCCAGCAGCTCAACTAGCGGGAGTAGTAATGAAAAACTGTTTTTT
TRBJ2-7 | TRBD1 | many | TRBV20-1 | CSAAMDRGYVQF | TGCAGTGCGGCTATGGACAGGGGCTACGTGCAATTC
TRBJ2-1 | . | . | TRBV7-9 | CASETLYMPYNEQFF | TGTGCCAGCGAGACCCTGTATATGCCCTACAATGAGCAGTTCTTC
TRBJ2-3 | . | many | TRBV10-1 | CASSRDHRADTQYF | TGCGCCAGCTCGCGAGACCACAGGGCAGATACGCAGTATTTT
TRBJ2-7 | . | many | TRBV7-6 | CASSLVFNTYEQYF | TGCGCCAGCAGCTTGGTTTTCAACACCTACGAGCAGTACTTC
TRBJ2-7 | . | many | TRBV3-1 | CASSHRLLEQYF | TGTGCCAGCAGCCATCGGTTGCTAGAGCAGTACTTC
TRBJ2-7 | . | many | TRBV2 | CASGVGTYEQYF | TGTGCCAGCGGCGTAGGAACCTACGAGCAGTACTTC
TRBJ2-7 | TRBD2 | many | TRBV6-1 | CASTALAGLYEQYF | TGTGCCAGCACAGCCCTAGCGGGCCTCTACGAGCAGTACTTC
TRBJ2-7 | TRBD1 | . | TRBV10-3 | CAIKGQDQYEQYF | TGTGCCATCAAGGGACAGGACCAATACGAGCAGTACTTC
TRBJ2-3 | . | many | TRBV14 | CASSLHPGFTQYF | TGTGCCAGCAGCCTCCACCCTGGGTTTACGCAGTATTTT
TRBJ2-7 | . | . | TRBV24-1 | CATSGISYEQYF | TGTGCCACCAGCGGCATCTCCTACGAGCAGTACTTC
TRBJ1-1 | TRBD1 | . | TRBV5-6 | CASSPGTGFTEAFF | TGTGCCAGCAGTCCCGGGACAGGGTTCACTGAAGCTTTCTTT
TRBJ2-3 | TRBD1 | many | TRBV12-3/TRBV12-4 | CASSWTGGTDTQYF | TGTGCCAGCAGTTGGACAGGGGGAACAGATACGCAGTATTTT
TRBJ2-7 | TRBD1 | . | TRBV9 | CASSPGGRTLKQYF | TGTGCCAGCTCACCAGGGGGCCGGACCCTCAAGCAGTACTTC
TRBJ1-2 | . | many | TRBV5-1 | CASSLNPRRDYGYTF | TGCGCCAGCAGCTTGAATCCTCGGAGGGACTATGGCTACACCTTC
TRBJ2-5 | TRBD1 | . | TRBV20-1 | CSAPGTGAGETQYF | TGCAGTGCGCCCGGGACAGGGGCAGGCGAGACCCAGTACTTC
TRBJ2-7 | TRBD2 | . | TRBV4-2 | CASSQEPSGRNEQYF | TGTGCCAGCAGCCAAGAGCCCAGCGGGAGGAACGAGCAGTACTTC
TRBJ1-2 | . | many | TRBV6-5 | CASSLLGGYGYTF | TGTGCCAGCAGTTTGTTGGGGGGCTATGGCTACACCTTC
TRBJ2-5 | . | many | TRBV12-5 | CASGDEVETQYF | TGTGCTAGTGGCGATGAAGTTGAGACCCAGTACTTC
TRBJ1-2 | . | few | TRBV6-1 | CASRLGGDGYTF | TGTGCCAGCAGACTAGGGGGGGATGGCTACACCTTC
TRBJ2-1 | . | . | TRBV5-8 | CASTLGGGGRGHEQFF | TGTGCCAGCACCCTAGGAGGAGGGGGTAGAGGTCATGAGCAGTTCTTC
TRBJ1-2 | . | . | TRBV20-1 | CSASPDTAAYGYTF | TGCAGTGCTAGCCCAGACACAGCTGCCTATGGCTACACCTTC